The 27 T cell receptor beta chains presented below share a single source sample, sequenced in a study of blood T cell repertoires in COVID-19. The repertoire was sequenced with immunoSEQ multiplex PCR; TCRdb's copy has only in-frame clones and lacks some. The data show more than 110,000 clones, approximately 85% seen once. Sequences were obtained from peripheral blood. The receptors were gathered from a man in his fifties or sixties with acute or convalescent COVID-19.

This clone was counted a single time. V usage is TRBV12-3 or TRBV12-4 and J usage is TRBJ1-2; D is possibly TRBD1 (5 bases). The CDR3 runs to 13 residues. Trimming took off 7 bases at V and 0 bases at J, with 9 bases between the two ends. CDR3 sequence reads: CASTRTSNYGYTF. The CDR3 nucleotides read TGTGCCAGCACCCGGACATCTAACTATGGCTACACCTTC.

This clone was detected only once. The chain uses TRBV6-4 and TRBJ2-1; 9 nucleotides agree with TRBD2. The V and J ends lost 2 bases and 8 bases, in that order; junction bases with no gene match: 7. The germline V gene encodes CDR1 MRHNA and CDR2 SNTAGT. This CDR3 contains 15 residues. The CDR3 spells CASSDISSGNYEQFF. CDR3 in DNA: TGTGCCAGCAGTGACATTTCTAGCGGGAACTATGAGCAGTTCTTC.

The rearrangement joins TRBV7-9 to TRBJ2-2, with 10 nucleotides matching TRBD1. The germline CDR1 and CDR2 sequences are SEHNR and FQNEAQ (reference sequence). Trimming at V came to 4 bases and at J to 4 bases, leaving 9 bases not matched to a gene. The CDR3 has 17 amino acids. For the CDR3, the DNA is TGTGCCAGCAGCTACAAATTCGGGACAGGGGTCACCGGGGAGCTGTTTTTT. Translating it yields CASSYKFGTGVTGELFF.

This chain joins TRBV30 and TRBJ1-6, with 8 bases aligning to TRBD1. Germline CDR1 and CDR2: GTSNPN and SVGIG (reference sequence). There are 14 residues in the CDR3. Germline trimming cut 3 bases from V and 11 bases from J; bases unmatched to any gene: 9. The CDR3 region is CAWRRVQGAAPLHF. The CDR3 bases are TGTGCCTGGAGAAGAGTCCAGGGGGCCGCACCCCTCCACTTT.

The rearrangement joins TRBV19 to TRBJ1-5, with TRBD1 as a possible D gene (5 bases). Between the trimmed V and J ends, which lost 9 bases and 6 bases, there was a span of 18 bases. The CDR3 loop spans 14 amino acids. Per germline, CDR1 LNHDA and CDR2 SQIVND (reference sequence). CDR3 region: CASHQGLGSQPQHF. Here the CDR3 DNA reads TGTGCCAGCCACCAGGGACTGGGGAGTCAGCCCCAGCATTTT.

J is TRBJ1-5 and V is TRBV11-2, with a weak D call TRBD1 (5 bases). Germline V gives CDR1 SGHAT, CDR2 FQNNGV. V was cut by 2 bases and J by 6 bases, with 11 bases left in between. The CDR3 has 14 amino acids. Here the CDR3 DNA reads TGTGCCAGCAGCTTAAGGGGATCAGGTCAGCCCCAGCATTTT. This gives the protein CASSLRGSGQPQHF.

The V call is TRBV7-9, the J call TRBJ1-1; D possibly corresponds to TRBD1 (6 bases). The V gene lost 2 bases and the J gene lost 4 bases, with 8 bases spanning the gap. Germline CDR1 reads SEHNR; CDR2 reads FQNEAQ (reference sequence). The CDR3 has 13 residues. In DNA, the CDR3 is TGTGCCAGCAGCTTAAGGGGGTCCACTGAAGCTTTCTTT. Its translation is CASSLRGSTEAFF.

CDR3 DNA sequence: TGTGCCAGCTCACCCGCAGGGGGGACAACTTACTCTGGGGCCAACGTCCTGACTTTC. Amino acids: CASSPAGGTTYSGANVLTF. The chain uses TRBV18 and TRBJ2-6; the D gene is possibly TRBD1 (7 bases). Germline CDR1 is KGHSH and CDR2 is LQKENI. This CDR3 comprises 19 residues. Trimming removed 3 bases at V and 0 bases at J, with 18 bases between.

This CDR3 is CATGPSRYEQYF. The CDR3, as DNA: TGTGCCACCGGGCCCTCCCGCTACGAGCAGTACTTC. This chain joins TRBV15 and TRBJ2-7, with D uncertain. Deletions cut 8 bases from V and 3 bases from J, with 11 bases between. The CDR3 length is 12 residues. Germline V gives CDR1 LNHNV, CDR2 YYDKDF (reference sequence).

The chain links TRBV2 to TRBJ1-5; D is uncertain. Germline loops: CDR1 SNHLY, CDR2 FYNNEI. The length of the CDR3 is 14 residues. Trimming stripped 5 bases from V and 3 bases from J, with 11 bases between. CDR3 coding DNA: TGTGCCAGCAGTCGGGATAGGAACAATCAGCCCCAGCATTTT. It encodes CASSRDRNNQPQHF.

This sequence joins TRBV5-1 and TRBJ2-1; maybe TRBD2 (5 bases). With 0 bases removed from V and 1 base from J, the gap between germline ends came to 11 bases. This CDR3 has 16 amino acids. Germline V lookup: CDR1 SGHRS, CDR2 YFSETQ. CDR3 DNA sequence: TGCGCCAGCAGCTTGGGTGTACTAGAGTCCTACAATGAGCAGTTCTTC. Amino acid sequence: CASSLGVLESYNEQFF.

The chain uses TRBV11-2 and TRBJ1-1, with D possibly TRBD1 on 5 matching bases. The CDR3 consists of 14 residues. From germline, CDR1 is SGHAT and CDR2 FQNNGV. V was cut by 4 bases and J by 5 bases, with 14 bases left in between. CDR3 sequence: CASSSTTVLTEAFF. In DNA form, the CDR3 reads TGTGCCAGCAGCTCAACGACAGTCTTAACTGAAGCTTTCTTT.

The J gene is TRBJ2-7, the V gene TRBV20-1; tentative D call: TRBD1 (5 bases). V was shortened by 3 bases and J by 2 bases, with 8 bases between the two germline ends. This CDR3 has 12 residues. CDR1 is DFQATT and CDR2 is SNEGSKA in the germline V gene (reference sequence). The CDR3 region is CSASLDTYEQYF. Here the CDR3 DNA reads TGCAGTGCTAGTTTGGACACCTACGAGCAGTACTTC.

CDR3 sequence (DNA): TGTGCCAGCAGTTGGCCGGGCAGGGAAGGCGAGCAGTACTTC. Its protein is CASSWPGREGEQYF. The V and J genes are TRBV6-5 and TRBJ2-7; possibly TRBD1 for D (5 bases). The ends were cut back, 4 bases at V and 6 bases at J, with 16 bases in the middle. CDR1 is MNHEY and CDR2 is SVGAGI in the germline V gene. There are 14 residues in the CDR3.

V gene TRBV29-1 combines with J gene TRBJ1-5; 10 nucleotides match TRBD1. CDR1 SQVTM and CDR2 ANQGSEA come from the germline V gene. This CDR3 has 13 residues. Trimming removed 4 bases from V and 4 bases from J; junction bases left unmatched: 1. The CDR3 spells CSVGTGGNQPQHF. The CDR3 nucleotides read TGCAGCGTTGGGACAGGGGGGAATCAGCCCCAGCATTTT. Full variable domain (outside the CDR3, taken from reference TRBV29-1 and TRBJ1-5): SAVISQKPSRDICQRGTSLTIQCQVDSQVTMMFWYRQQPGQSLTLIATANQGSEATYESGFVIDKFPISRPNLTFSTLTVSNMSPEDSSIYLCSVGTGGNQPQHFGDGTRLSIL.

The table lists this clone with a few counts. The gene calls are TRBV27 and TRBJ2-3, with D possibly matching TRBD2 (6 bases). CDR1 and CDR2 (germline): MNHEY, SMNVEV (reference sequence). The CDR3 is 15 residues long. Trimming pared 3 bases from V and 4 bases from J, leaving 14 bases between. For the CDR3, the DNA is TGTGCCAGCAGTTTCTCCGGCGGGGTTGCAGATACGCAGTATTTT. It encodes CASSFSGGVADTQYF.

The chain employs TRBV5-1 and TRBJ2-1; the match to TRBD2 covers 12 bases. The CDR3 is made up of 19 amino acids. The germline V gene encodes CDR1 SGHRS and CDR2 YFSETQ. Germline trimming cut 0 bases from V and 7 bases from J; bases unmatched to any gene: 14. The CDR3 coding sequence is TGCGCCAGCAGCTTGGCGTTACTAGCGGGAGGTCAAGTCGGTAATGAGCAGTTCTTC. Its protein is CASSLALLAGGQVGNEQFF.

The chain employs TRBV28 and TRBJ2-7; 12 bases are a match to TRBD2. CDR3 length: 15 residues. Looked up from germline, CDR1 is MDHEN and CDR2 is SYDVKM. Trimming removed 7 bases from V and 3 bases from J; junction bases left unmatched: 7. The CDR3 coding sequence is TGTGCCAGCAACCTCGGACTAGCGGGATACTACGAGCAGTACTTC. Amino acid sequence: CASNLGLAGYYEQYF.

The chain employs TRBV7-2 and TRBJ2-5; a weak D match, TRBD2 (5 bases). Germline CDR1 is SGHTA and CDR2 is FQGNSA. The V end lost 3 bases, the J end lost 6 bases, and 17 bases lay between the germline ends. This CDR3 region has 15 residues. The CDR3 sequence: CASSFRKGAGQTQYF. The CDR3 bases are TGTGCCAGCAGCTTCCGAAAGGGCGCGGGCCAGACCCAGTACTTC.

This clone was seen just once. The gene calls are TRBV7-3 and TRBJ2-5; 7 bases are shared with TRBD1. Germline CDR1 SGHTA, CDR2 FQGTGA. Trimming cost V 5 bases and J 2 bases; bases outside gene matches: 2. This CDR3 has 13 amino acids. This CDR3 is CASSRGQQETQYF. CDR3 DNA: TGTGCCAGCAGCCGGGGACAGCAAGAGACCCAGTACTTC. Using reference TRBV7-3 and TRBJ2-5 for the parts outside the CDR3, the full variable domain is GAGVSQTPSNKVTEKGKYVELRCDPISGHTALYWYRQSLGQGPEFLIYFQGTGAADDSGLPNDRFFAVRPEGSVSTLKIQRTERGDSAVYLCASSRGQQETQYFGPGTRLLVL.

The chain employs TRBV19 and TRBJ2-7, with 8 bases matching TRBD1. V lost 5 bases, J lost 3 bases, and 9 bases stayed unmatched. Germline V gene lookup returns CDR1 LNHDA and CDR2 SQIVND (reference sequence). CDR3 length: 15 amino acids. The CDR3 sequence: CASSHGTGELYEQYF. Written as DNA, the CDR3 is TGTGCCAGTAGTCACGGGACAGGAGAACTCTACGAGCAGTACTTC.

The chain is built from TRBV6-6 and TRBJ2-2; TRBD1 is a possible D gene (5 bases). This CDR3 is built from 15 residues. Between the trimmed V and J ends, which lost 7 bases and 1 base, there was a span of 13 bases. Germline V gene lookup returns CDR1 MNHNY and CDR2 SVGAGI (reference sequence). CDR3 nucleotides: TGTGCCAGCATTAGACAGCCCCTGAACACCGGGGAGCTGTTTTTT. The encoded protein is CASIRQPLNTGELFF.

V is TRBV18 and J is TRBJ2-3; D is undetermined. This CDR3 contains 13 residues. V gave up 0 bases and J gave up 5 bases, with 6 bases separating them. CDR1 and CDR2 (germline): KGHSH, LQKENI. CDR3 sequence (DNA): TGTGCCAGCTCACCACCGACACTAGATACGCAGTATTTT. As protein: CASSPPTLDTQYF.

The J gene is TRBJ1-5, the V gene TRBV30; the D is unclear. In germline, CDR1 is GTSNPN, CDR2 SVGIG (reference sequence). The CDR3 has 13 amino acids. Trimming took 1 base from V and 6 from J, leaving 10 bases between them. The CDR3 sequence is CAWSGGEGQPQHF. The CDR3 DNA sequence: TGTGCCTGGAGTGGCGGGGAAGGTCAGCCCCAGCATTTT.

V and J are TRBV9 and TRBJ2-7; D is perhaps TRBD2 (6 bases). This CDR3 has 14 residues. CDR1 is SGDLS and CDR2 is YYNGEE in the germline V gene. V dropped 3 bases and J dropped 4 bases, with 14 bases sitting between them. The CDR3 DNA sequence: TGTGCCAGCAGCGGGACCCCGGGGGTATACGAGCAGTACTTC. It specifies CASSGTPGVYEQYF.

This CDR3 reads CASSFRRGGRTYEQYF. The CDR3 DNA is TGTGCCAGCAGCTTCCGGCGCGGAGGCAGAACCTACGAGCAGTACTTC. The chain is built from TRBV13 and TRBJ2-7; TRBD2 might be the D (5 bases). Looked up from germline, CDR1 is PRHDT and CDR2 is FYEKMQ (reference sequence). V dropped 3 bases and J dropped 2 bases, with 17 bases sitting between them. There are 16 residues in the CDR3.

The chain employs TRBV27 and TRBJ1-6, with TRBD1 as a possible D gene (5 bases). The germline gives CDR1 MNHEY, CDR2 SMNVEV (reference sequence). The CDR3 is 17 residues long. Trimming removed 5 bases at V and 4 bases at J, with 18 bases between. Here the CDR3 reads CASSKFGGRKYNSPLHF. DNA of the CDR3: TGTGCCAGCAGTAAGTTCGGGGGTCGGAAGTATAATTCACCCCTCCACTTT.